The present entry profiles one T cell receptor beta chain with its context. No antigen is known for it. The data are from a study of shared clonotypes between healthy human individuals. Broader study findings: Generation probabilities were higher for clonotypes shared across all four sorted-subset donors than for unshared ones.

Profiled with immunoSEQ multiplex PCR; TCRdb holds only in-frame clones, not every one. The sample includes approximately 2.4 million clones, under 97% of them seen just once. This CDR3 spans 13 amino acids. CDR1 is SGHDN and CDR2 is FVKESK in the germline V gene. J was trimmed by 6 bases and V by 8 bases; bases with no gene match: 4. V gene TRBV14 combines with J gene TRBJ1-6, with 7 bases identical to TRBD1. Specimen: naive CD4+ T cells sorted from blood. Stated subset: CD45RA+ positively selected. The sequence was collected from a man aged 18 to 35 in good health. As DNA, the CDR3 is TGTGCCAGCCAAGGGACAGCTAATTCACCCCTCCACTTT. This gives the protein CASQGTANSPLHF.